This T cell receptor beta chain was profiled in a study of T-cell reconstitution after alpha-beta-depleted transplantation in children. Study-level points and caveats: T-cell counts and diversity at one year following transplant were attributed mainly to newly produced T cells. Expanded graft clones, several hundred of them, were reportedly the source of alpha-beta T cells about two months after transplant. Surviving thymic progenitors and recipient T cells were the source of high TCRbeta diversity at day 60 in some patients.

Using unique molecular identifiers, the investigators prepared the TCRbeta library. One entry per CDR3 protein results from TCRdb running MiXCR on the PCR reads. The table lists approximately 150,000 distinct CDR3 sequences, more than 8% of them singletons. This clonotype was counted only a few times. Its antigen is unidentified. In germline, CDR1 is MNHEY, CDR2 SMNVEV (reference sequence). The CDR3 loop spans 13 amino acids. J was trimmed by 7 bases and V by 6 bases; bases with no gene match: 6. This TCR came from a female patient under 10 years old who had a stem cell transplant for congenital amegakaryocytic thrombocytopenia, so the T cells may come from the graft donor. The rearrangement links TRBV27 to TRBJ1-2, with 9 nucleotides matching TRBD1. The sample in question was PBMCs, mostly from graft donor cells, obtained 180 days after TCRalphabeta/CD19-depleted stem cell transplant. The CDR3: CASRGTGSGGYTF. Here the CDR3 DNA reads TGTGCCAGCAGGGGGACAGGGAGTGGTGGCTACACCTTC.